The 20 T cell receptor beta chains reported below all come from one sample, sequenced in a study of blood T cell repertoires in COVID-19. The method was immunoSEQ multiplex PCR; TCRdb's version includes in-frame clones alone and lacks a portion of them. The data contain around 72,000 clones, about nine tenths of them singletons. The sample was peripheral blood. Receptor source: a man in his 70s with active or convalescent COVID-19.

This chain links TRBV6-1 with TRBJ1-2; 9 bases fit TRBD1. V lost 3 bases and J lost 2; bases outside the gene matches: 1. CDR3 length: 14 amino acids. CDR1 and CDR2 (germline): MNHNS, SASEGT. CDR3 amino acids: CASSEGTGNYGYTF. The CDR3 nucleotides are TGTGCCAGCAGTGAGGGGACAGGGAACTATGGCTACACCTTC.

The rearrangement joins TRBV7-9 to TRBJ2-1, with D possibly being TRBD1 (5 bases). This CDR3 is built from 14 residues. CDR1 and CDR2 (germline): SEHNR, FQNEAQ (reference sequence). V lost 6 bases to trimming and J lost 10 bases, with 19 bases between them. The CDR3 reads CASSSGGIQGEQFF. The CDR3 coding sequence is TGTGCCAGCAGTTCAGGTGGGATTCAGGGCGAGCAGTTCTTC.

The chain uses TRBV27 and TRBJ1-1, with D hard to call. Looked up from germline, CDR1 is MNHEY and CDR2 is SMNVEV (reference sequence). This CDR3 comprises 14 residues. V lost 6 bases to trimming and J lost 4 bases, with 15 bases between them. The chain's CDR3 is CASRPKAVGTEAFF. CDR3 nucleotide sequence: TGTGCCAGCAGGCCTAAGGCGGTTGGCACTGAAGCTTTCTTT.

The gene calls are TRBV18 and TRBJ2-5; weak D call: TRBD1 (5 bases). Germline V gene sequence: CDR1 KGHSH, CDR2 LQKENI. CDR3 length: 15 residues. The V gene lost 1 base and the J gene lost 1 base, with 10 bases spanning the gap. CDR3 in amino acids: CASSPLGHFQETQYF. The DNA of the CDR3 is TGTGCCAGCTCACCACTCGGACACTTCCAAGAGACCCAGTACTTC.

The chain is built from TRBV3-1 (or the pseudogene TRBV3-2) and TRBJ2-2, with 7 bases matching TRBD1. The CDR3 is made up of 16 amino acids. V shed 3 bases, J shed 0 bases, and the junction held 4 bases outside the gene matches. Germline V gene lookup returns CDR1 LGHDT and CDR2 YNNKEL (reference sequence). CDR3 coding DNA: TGTGCCAGCAGCCACCAACAGGGGACGAACACCGGGGAGCTGTTTTTT. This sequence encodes CASSHQQGTNTGELFF.

CDR3 protein: CASRALTDLNTEAFF. The CDR3 DNA reads as TGTGCCAGCAGGGCCTTGACAGACCTTAACACTGAAGCTTTCTTT. The V call is TRBV14, the J call TRBJ1-1; D is possibly TRBD1 (5 bases). The CDR3 is made up of 15 amino acids. The germline CDR1 and CDR2 sequences are SGHDN and FVKESK. V dropped 6 bases and J dropped 2 bases, with 16 bases sitting between them.

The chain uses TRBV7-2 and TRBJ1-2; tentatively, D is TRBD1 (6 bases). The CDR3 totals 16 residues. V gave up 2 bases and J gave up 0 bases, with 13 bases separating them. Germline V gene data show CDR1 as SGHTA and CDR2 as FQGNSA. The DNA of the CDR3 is TGTGCCAGCAGCTTATCGGCGACAGGAACTAACTATGGCTACACCTTC. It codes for CASSLSATGTNYGYTF.

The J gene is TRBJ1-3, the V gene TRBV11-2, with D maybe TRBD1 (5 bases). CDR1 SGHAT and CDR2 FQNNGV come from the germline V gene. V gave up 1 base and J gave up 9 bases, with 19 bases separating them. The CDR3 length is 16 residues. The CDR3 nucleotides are TGTGCCAGCAGCTTAGCGGCAGGGTTAAGTGGTGGCACCATATATTTT. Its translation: CASSLAAGLSGGTIYF.

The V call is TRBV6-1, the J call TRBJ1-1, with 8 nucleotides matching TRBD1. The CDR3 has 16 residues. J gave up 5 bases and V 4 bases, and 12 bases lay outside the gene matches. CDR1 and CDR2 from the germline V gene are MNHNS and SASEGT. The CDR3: CASSGSPQGARTEAFF. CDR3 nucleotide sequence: TGTGCCAGCAGTGGATCCCCCCAGGGGGCGAGGACTGAAGCTTTCTTT.

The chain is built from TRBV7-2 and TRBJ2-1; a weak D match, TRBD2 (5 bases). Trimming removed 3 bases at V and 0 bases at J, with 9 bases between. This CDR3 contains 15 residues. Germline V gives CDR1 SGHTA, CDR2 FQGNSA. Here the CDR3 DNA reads TGTGCCAGCAGCTTGGACTCGAGCTCCTACAATGAGCAGTTCTTC. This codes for CASSLDSSSYNEQFF.

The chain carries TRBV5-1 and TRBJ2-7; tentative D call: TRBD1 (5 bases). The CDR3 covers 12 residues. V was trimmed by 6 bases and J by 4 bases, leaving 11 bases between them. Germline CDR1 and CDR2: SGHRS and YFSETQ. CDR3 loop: CASNDSPYEQYF. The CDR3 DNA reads TGCGCCAGCAACGACAGTCCTTACGAGCAGTACTTC.

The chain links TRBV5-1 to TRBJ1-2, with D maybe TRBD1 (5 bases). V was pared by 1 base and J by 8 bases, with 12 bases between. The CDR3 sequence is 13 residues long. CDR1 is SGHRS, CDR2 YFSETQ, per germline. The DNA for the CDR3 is TGCGCCAGCAGCTTGCAAGGGGATGGCGGCTACACCTTC. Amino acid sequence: CASSLQGDGGYTF.

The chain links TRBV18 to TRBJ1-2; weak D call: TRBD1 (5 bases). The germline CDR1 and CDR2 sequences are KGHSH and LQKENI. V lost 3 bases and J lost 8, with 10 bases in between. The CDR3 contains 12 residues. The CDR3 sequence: CASSPGTYGYTF. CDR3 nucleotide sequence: TGTGCCAGCTCACCCGGGACTTACGGCTACACCTTC.

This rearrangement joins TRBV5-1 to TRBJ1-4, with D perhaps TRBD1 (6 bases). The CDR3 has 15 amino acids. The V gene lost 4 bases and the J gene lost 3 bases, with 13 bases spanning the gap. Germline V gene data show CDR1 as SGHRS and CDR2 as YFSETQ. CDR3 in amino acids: CASSTVGQPNEKLFF. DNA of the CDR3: TGCGCCAGCAGCACCGTCGGACAGCCTAATGAAAAACTGTTTTTT.

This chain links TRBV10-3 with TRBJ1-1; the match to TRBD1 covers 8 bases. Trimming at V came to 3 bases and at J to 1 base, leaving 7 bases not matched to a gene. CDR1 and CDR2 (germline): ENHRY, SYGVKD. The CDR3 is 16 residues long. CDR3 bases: TGTGCCATCAGTGACCAGGGGGCGCGAGGGAACACTGAAGCTTTCTTT. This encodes CAISDQGARGNTEAFF.

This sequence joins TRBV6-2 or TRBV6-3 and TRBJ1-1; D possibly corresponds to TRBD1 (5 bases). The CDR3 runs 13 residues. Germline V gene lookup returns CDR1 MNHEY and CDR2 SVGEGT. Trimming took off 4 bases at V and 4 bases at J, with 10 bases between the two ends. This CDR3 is CASSLTALTEAFF. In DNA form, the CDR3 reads TGTGCCAGCAGTTTGACAGCCCTCACTGAAGCTTTCTTT.

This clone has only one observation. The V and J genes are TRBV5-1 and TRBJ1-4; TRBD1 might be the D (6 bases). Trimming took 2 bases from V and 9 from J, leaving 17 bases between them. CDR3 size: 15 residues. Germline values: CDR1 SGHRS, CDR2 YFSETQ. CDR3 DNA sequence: TGCGCCAGCAGCTTCAGGGCGGTCGACAGGCAAAAACTGTTTTTT. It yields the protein CASSFRAVDRQKLFF.

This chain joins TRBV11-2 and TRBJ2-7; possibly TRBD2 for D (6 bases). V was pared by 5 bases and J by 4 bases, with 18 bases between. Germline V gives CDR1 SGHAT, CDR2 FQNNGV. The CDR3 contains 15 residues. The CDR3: CASSPRGGALYEQYF. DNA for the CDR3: TGTGCCAGCAGCCCCCGGGGCGGGGCGCTTTACGAGCAGTACTTC.

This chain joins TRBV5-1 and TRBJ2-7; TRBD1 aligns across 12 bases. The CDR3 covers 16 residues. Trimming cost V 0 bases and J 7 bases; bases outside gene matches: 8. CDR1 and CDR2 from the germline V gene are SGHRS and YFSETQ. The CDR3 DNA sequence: TGCGCCAGCAGCTTGGGCCCGGGACAGGGGGCAGGGGAGCAGTACTTC. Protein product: CASSLGPGQGAGEQYF.

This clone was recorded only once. CDR3 coding DNA: TGTGCCAGCAGACCGCCCCGGGACAGGGACTATGGCTACACCTTC. It is translated as CASRPPRDRDYGYTF. The chain recombines TRBV28 with TRBJ1-2, with TRBD1 matching 9 bases. The CDR3 loop spans 15 amino acids. Trimming removed 6 bases from V and 3 bases from J; junction bases left unmatched: 8. Germline CDR1 is MDHEN and CDR2 is SYDVKM.